These T cell receptor beta chains were read from a single sample in a study of blood T cell repertoires in COVID-19. Assay: immunoSEQ multiplex PCR; the TCRdb copy retains only in-frame clones and omits some. The table shows around 190,000 clones, with approximately 78% occurring only once. Source material: PBMCs or T cells enriched from blood (not recorded which). The receptor set was obtained from a man aged 35-49 years who had recovered from COVID-19. The conserved cysteine and the conserved F or W are not part of the CDR3 here. The D gene is left open where the match is weak.

-	TRBV4-1	TRBJ2-5	ASSQGQAGETQY
TRBD2	TRBV30	TRBJ2-3	AWGAGTSGTDTQY
-	TRBV7-6	TRBJ2-1	ASSSGLSGVRNEQF
TRBD2	TRBV10-3	TRBJ2-7	AISESLTSGYEQY
-	TRBV18	TRBJ2-3	ASSPRGDSDTQY
TRBD1	TRBV6-5	TRBJ1-2	ASRRDSSNYGYT
TRBD1	TRBV15	TRBJ1-4	ATETGNGRGEKLF
TRBD1	TRBV7-9	TRBJ1-2	ASSRQGRDNYGYT
TRBD1	TRBV7-2	TRBJ1-2	ASSTRPLDRGFNYGYT
-	TRBV9	TRBJ2-5	ASSVNPLAGETQY
-	TRBV12-5	TRBJ1-1	ASGRREDTEAF
-	TRBV7-9	TRBJ1-2	ASSPQGVQYGYGYT
TRBD2	TRBV5-8	TRBJ2-7	ASSRTSVEQY
TRBD1	TRBV2	TRBJ1-4	ASSVLGTGDEKLF
-	TRBV4-1	TRBJ2-7	ASSPPLGPYEQY
TRBD1	TRBV5-4	TRBJ1-6	ASSLGDRVSSPLH
-	TRBV9	TRBJ1-4	ASSVQGAANEKLF
-	TRBV7-2	TRBJ1-2	ASSLKGGGRGYT
-	TRBV28	TRBJ1-2	ATGGYDYGYT
-	TRBV5-1	TRBJ1-4	ASSSQGIKDEKLF
TRBD1	TRBV5-1	TRBJ2-5	ASRRGETQY
-	TRBV2	TRBJ1-6	ASCREGGSGSPLH
-	TRBV2	TRBJ1-5	ASSARVRQPQH
-	TRBV12-5	TRBJ1-1	ASGPAREPGNTEAF
TRBD1	TRBV7-8	TRBJ2-1	ASSPRTDRVGIKGF
-	TRBV7-2	TRBJ1-1	ASSLVAANTEAF
TRBD1	TRBV18	TRBJ1-1	ASSPQLTGVNTEAF
-	TRBV18	TRBJ1-4	ASSPKQVTTNEKLF
TRBD1	TRBV9	TRBJ1-1	ASSADRGSRNTEAF
-	TRBV5-1	TRBJ2-7	ASSVQGSGSYEQY
TRBD1	TRBV5-1	TRBJ1-6	ASSLDSTGGRNSPLH
-	TRBV6-5	TRBJ2-1	ASRGTQGHEQF
-	TRBV24-1	TRBJ2-7	ATSDRQTYEQY
-	TRBV27	TRBJ2-7	ASSLAGRPYEQY
TRBD2	TRBV27	TRBJ2-3	ASSLTWRGSTDTQY
TRBD1	TRBV27	TRBJ1-5	ASSPDRVYSEQPQH
TRBD2	TRBV10-1	TRBJ2-7	ASSPGGGLWEQY
-	TRBV10-2	TRBJ2-7	ASTRGREYEQY
TRBD1	TRBV4-1	TRBJ1-2	ASSQDSTGLFGYT
-	TRBV12-2	TRBJ2-5	ASRLEASGRTVQTQY
TRBD2	TRBV11-2	TRBJ2-7	ASSLDSSASGSYEQY
TRBD1	TRBV6-6	TRBJ1-1	ASSRQGAKTEAF
TRBD1	TRBV30	TRBJ2-2	AWSTGTGTGELF
TRBD2	TRBV6-2/TRBV6-3	TRBJ2-3	ASSQPGGGTDTQY
TRBD1	TRBV29-1	TRBJ1-4	SVGSGTGGTNEKLF
-	TRBV2	TRBJ1-1	ASRSSGRVGAF
-	TRBV7-9	TRBJ1-3	ASSLAGTSTGNTIY
-	TRBV3-1/TRBV3-2	TRBJ1-4	ASSQGGTNEKLF
-	TRBV5-5	TRBJ1-2	ASSLQGRGIYGYT
TRBD1	TRBV2	TRBJ1-4	ASREGQGGILF
-	TRBV3-1/TRBV3-2	TRBJ2-1	ASSPLGGEQF
TRBD1	TRBV7-3	TRBJ2-3	ASSRDRGRKDTQY
TRBD1	TRBV5-1	TRBJ1-2	ASSLEGRTGRGYT
-	TRBV9	TRBJ2-5	ASSVDPSWRETQY
TRBD2	TRBV6-5	TRBJ2-5	ASTARGGPETQY